The rows below give T cell receptor beta chains drawn from one sample of a study of CD8 T cells in Susac syndrome. TCRdb fed the immunoSEQ multiplex PCR reads into MiXCR, producing one record per CDR3 protein. The sample carries around 130,000 distinct CDR3 sequences, 85% to 95% recorded once. Sequencing was done on a sample of CD8+ T cells from PBMCs. These receptors all stem from a human donor with Susac syndrome. Each CDR3 is given with its conserved first and last residue. Fields, in order: V gene, D gene, J gene, clone size, CDR3 protein, CDR3 DNA. A D gene is named only where the DNA matches it firmly. Rows may omit the clone size; those that give it use once, few, many or a size class.

TRBV5-4	TRBD2	TRBJ2-5	.	CASSLTAGKAQYF	TGTGCCAGCAGCTTGACAGCGGGGAAGGCCCAGTACTTC
TRBV14	.	TRBJ1-1	.	CASSQGMGRTEAFF	TGTGCCAGCAGCCAAGGAATGGGACGCACTGAAGCTTTCTTT
TRBV23-1	TRBD1	TRBJ1-6	once	CASSQRQGDNSPLHF	TGCGCCAGCAGTCAGCGACAGGGCGATAATTCACCCCTCCACTTT
TRBV20-1	TRBD2	TRBJ2-1	.	CSAPLPPTSGPYNEQFF	TGCAGTGCCCCCCTCCCTCCGACTAGCGGGCCCTACAATGAGCAGTTCTTC
TRBV12-3/TRBV12-4	TRBD2	TRBJ2-1	.	CASRPGTSAPNEQFF	TGTGCCAGCAGGCCCGGGACTAGCGCCCCAAATGAGCAGTTCTTC
TRBV20-1	.	TRBJ1-3	once	CSAREPGKNGNTIYF	TGCAGTGCTAGAGAACCAGGGAAAAATGGAAACACCATATATTTT
TRBV29-1	.	TRBJ2-7	.	CSAMSPTASGEQYF	TGCAGCGCTATGTCCCCGACTGCCAGTGGCGAGCAGTACTTC
TRBV11-2	.	TRBJ2-3	.	CASSPLHAGWGDTQYF	TGTGCCAGCAGCCCCTTACACGCGGGGTGGGGGGATACGCAGTATTTT
TRBV7-7	.	TRBJ2-5	.	CASSWEDGRAQYF	TGTGCTAGCAGCTGGGAGGACGGCCGGGCCCAGTACTTC
TRBV6-1	TRBD2	TRBJ2-5	.	CASSELAGGQETQYF	TGTGCCAGCAGTGAACTAGCGGGGGGGCAAGAGACCCAGTACTTC
TRBV7-9	.	TRBJ2-4	.	CASSLEATMGAKNIQYF	TGTGCCAGCAGCTTAGAGGCCACTATGGGAGCCAAAAACATTCAGTACTTC
TRBV20-1	TRBD2	TRBJ2-1	once	CSETRGEVNEQFF	TGCAGCGAAACACGGGGGGAGGTCAATGAGCAGTTCTTC
TRBV27	.	TRBJ2-1	.	CASSFQGNEQFF	TGTGCCAGCAGTTTCCAGGGCAATGAGCAGTTCTTC
TRBV27	.	TRBJ2-7	.	CASSFGQEQYF	TGTGCCAGCAGTTTCGGACAAGAGCAGTACTTC
TRBV19	TRBD2	TRBJ2-1	.	CASSLGRNEQFF	TGTGCCAGTAGCCTCGGGAGGAATGAGCAGTTCTTC
TRBV27	TRBD1	TRBJ1-2	few	CASSPSTGGYGYTF	TGTGCCAGCAGTCCCTCCACAGGGGGCTATGGCTACACCTTC
TRBV2	.	TRBJ2-7	.	CARRTVSSYEQYF	TGTGCCAGACGGACCGTGAGCTCCTACGAGCAGTACTTC
TRBV12-3/TRBV12-4	.	TRBJ1-3	.	CASVGRRGGNTIYF	TGTGCCAGCGTTGGGCGCAGGGGAGGAAACACCATATATTTT
TRBV29-1	.	TRBJ2-5	.	CSARSFGGQETQYF	TGCAGCGCCAGAAGCTTCGGGGGCCAAGAGACCCAGTACTTC
TRBV12-3/TRBV12-4	.	TRBJ2-7	.	CASSFGGGHREQYF	TGTGCCAGCAGTTTCGGGGGTGGTCACAGAGAGCAGTACTTC
TRBV11-2	.	TRBJ2-1	.	CASSLDLGLEQFF	TGTGCCAGCAGCTTAGATCTGGGCCTTGAGCAGTTCTTC
TRBV6-5	.	TRBJ1-2	.	CASSYKQNNNYGYTF	TGTGCCAGCAGTTACAAACAGAACAATAACTATGGCTACACCTTC
TRBV19	.	TRBJ1-1	.	CASSQGLNTEAFF	TGTGCCAGTAGCCAGGGTTTGAACACTGAAGCTTTCTTT
TRBV7-2	.	TRBJ1-2	.	CASSSGNRGYTF	TGTGCCAGCAGCTCCGGTAACAGGGGCTACACCTTC
TRBV9	.	TRBJ2-5	.	CASSGGGLQETQYF	TGTGCCAGCAGCGGAGGGGGACTACAAGAGACCCAGTACTTC
TRBV7-9	TRBD1	TRBJ1-6	.	CASSWSGQGNSPLHF	TGTGCCAGCAGCTGGTCGGGACAGGGAAATTCACCCCTCCACTTT
TRBV11-2	TRBD2	TRBJ2-7	.	CASSLGAGESYEQYF	TGTGCCAGCAGCTTAGGCGCGGGGGAGTCCTACGAGCAGTACTTC
TRBV19	.	TRBJ2-6	.	CASSKSPFSSGANVLTF	TGTGCCAGTAGTAAATCACCTTTCAGCTCTGGGGCCAACGTCCTGACTTTC
TRBV7-8	TRBD1	TRBJ1-1	.	CASSHPLDRADEAFF	TGTGCCAGCAGCCACCCCCTGGACAGGGCGGATGAAGCTTTCTTT
TRBV6-1	.	TRBJ1-5	once	CASRPDGNSNQPQHF	TGTGCCAGCAGACCTGACGGTAATAGCAATCAGCCCCAGCATTTT
TRBV7-8	.	TRBJ2-1	.	CASSPGASPIDEQFF	TGTGCCAGCAGCCCTGGCGCTTCGCCCATAGATGAGCAGTTCTTC
TRBV9	.	TRBJ2-1	.	CASSQYGVAYNEQFF	TGTGCCAGCAGCCAGTACGGGGTGGCCTACAATGAGCAGTTCTTC
TRBV27	TRBD1	TRBJ1-1	.	CASSNRDRANTEAFF	TGTGCCAGCAGTAATCGGGACAGGGCGAACACTGAAGCTTTCTTT
TRBV6-5	.	TRBJ2-1	once	CASSYSGGGYNEQFF	TGTGCCAGCAGTTACTCGGGGGGTGGGTACAATGAGCAGTTCTTC
TRBV7-6	.	TRBJ2-5	.	CASSLAGGPETQYF	TGTGCCAGCAGCTTAGCGGGGGGGCCTGAGACCCAGTACTTC
TRBV3-1	.	TRBJ2-7	.	CASSQPQGSDYEQYF	TGTGCCAGCAGCCAACCCCAGGGTTCAGACTACGAGCAGTACTTC
TRBV27	.	TRBJ1-2	.	CASSLSSQSNYGYTF	TGTGCCAGCAGTTTATCGAGCCAGTCTAACTATGGCTACACCTTC
TRBV6-5	.	TRBJ2-5	.	CASRVDRQAKETQYF	TGTGCCAGCAGAGTCGATAGACAGGCCAAAGAGACCCAGTACTTC
TRBV13	TRBD2	TRBJ2-3	.	CASSGGLAFTDTQYF	TGTGCCAGCAGTGGGGGACTAGCATTCACAGATACGCAGTATTTT
TRBV18	.	TRBJ1-2	.	CASSPRDRIDGYTF	TGTGCCAGCTCACCCCGCGACAGGATAGATGGCTACACCTTC
TRBV4-1	.	TRBJ2-1	.	CASSFRLGAGHEQFF	TGCGCCAGCAGCTTTCGACTAGGGGCGGGCCATGAGCAGTTCTTC
TRBV3-1	.	TRBJ1-6	.	CASSQEAANSPLHF	TGTGCCAGCAGCCAAGAGGCAGCGAATTCACCCCTCCACTTT
TRBV12-3/TRBV12-4	.	TRBJ1-2	.	CASRGGGRGYTF	TGTGCCAGCAGGGGAGGGGGAAGGGGCTACACCTTC
TRBV20-1	TRBD1	TRBJ1-2	.	CSARESNRGRGSGYTF	TGCAGTGCTAGAGAAAGTAACAGGGGGCGCGGTTCAGGCTACACCTTC
TRBV29-1	.	TRBJ2-1	.	CSVEGGGQLYNEQFF	TGCAGCGTTGAAGGGGGGGGACAGCTTTACAATGAGCAGTTCTTC
TRBV15	.	TRBJ1-6	.	CATSIDRSYNSPLHF	TGTGCCACCAGCATCGACAGGTCCTATAATTCACCCCTCCACTTT
TRBV5-1	TRBD1	TRBJ1-6	.	CASSLDDRDNSPLHF	TGCGCCAGCAGCTTGGACGACAGGGATAACTCACCCCTCCACTTT
TRBV19	.	TRBJ1-1	.	CASSIAGTEAFF	TGTGCCAGTAGTATAGCTGGCACTGAAGCTTTCTTT
TRBV20-1	TRBD2	TRBJ2-3	.	CSATSGGAEDTQYF	TGCAGTGCCACTAGCGGGGGGGCAGAAGATACGCAGTATTTT
TRBV4-3	.	TRBJ2-6	.	CASSQDSTWGSGANVLTF	TGCGCCAGCAGCCAAGATAGCACCTGGGGCTCTGGGGCCAACGTCCTGACTTTC
TRBV29-1	TRBD2	TRBJ2-5	.	CSVEGLAGPTQYF	TGCAGCGTTGAAGGACTAGCGGGGCCGACCCAGTACTTC
TRBV6-5	TRBD2	TRBJ2-3	.	CASSGLATDTQYF	TGTGCCAGCAGTGGACTAGCCACAGATACGCAGTATTTT
TRBV9	TRBD1	TRBJ1-4	few	CASSLQGTNEKLFF	TGTGCCAGCAGTTTACAGGGGACTAATGAAAAACTGTTTTTT
TRBV3-1	.	TRBJ2-3	.	CASSQGTSTDTQYF	TGTGCCAGCAGCCAAGGAACTAGCACAGATACGCAGTATTTT
TRBV30	TRBD2	TRBJ2-3	.	CAWSVPPGGAVISTDTQYF	TGTGCCTGGAGTGTACCCCCCGGGGGGGCGGTCATAAGCACAGATACGCAGTATTTT
TRBV20-1	TRBD2	TRBJ2-3	.	CSARGTSGGRLKADTQYF	TGCAGTGCTAGAGGGACTAGCGGGGGGCGTTTGAAGGCGGATACGCAGTATTTT
TRBV10-2	.	TRBJ1-5	.	CASSPGVSNQPQHF	TGCGCCAGCAGCCCAGGGGTTAGCAATCAGCCCCAGCATTTT
TRBV6-5	.	TRBJ1-6	.	CASSYTAGNSPLHF	TGTGCCAGCAGTTACACCGCAGGAAATTCACCCCTCCACTTT
TRBV2	.	TRBJ2-2	.	CASRGGPGELFF	TGTGCCAGCAGGGGGGGACCTGGGGAGCTGTTTTTT